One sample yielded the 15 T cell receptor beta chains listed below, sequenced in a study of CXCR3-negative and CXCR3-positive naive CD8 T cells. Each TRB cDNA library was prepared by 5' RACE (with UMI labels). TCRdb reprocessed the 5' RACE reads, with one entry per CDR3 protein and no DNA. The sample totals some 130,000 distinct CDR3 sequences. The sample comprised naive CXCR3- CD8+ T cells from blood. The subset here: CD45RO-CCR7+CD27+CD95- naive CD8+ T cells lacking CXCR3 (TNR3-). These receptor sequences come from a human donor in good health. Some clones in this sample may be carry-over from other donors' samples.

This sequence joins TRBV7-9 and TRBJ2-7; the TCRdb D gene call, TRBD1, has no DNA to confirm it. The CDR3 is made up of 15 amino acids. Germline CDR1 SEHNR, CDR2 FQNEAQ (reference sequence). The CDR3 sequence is CASSSGQDHSYEQYF.

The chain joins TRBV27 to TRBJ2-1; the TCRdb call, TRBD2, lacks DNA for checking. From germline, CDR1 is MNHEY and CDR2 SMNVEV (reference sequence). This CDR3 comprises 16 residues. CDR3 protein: CASGLAGGKTYNEQFF.

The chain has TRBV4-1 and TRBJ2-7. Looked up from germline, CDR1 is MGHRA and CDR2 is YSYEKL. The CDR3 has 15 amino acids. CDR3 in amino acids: CASSQVLYGNYEQYF.

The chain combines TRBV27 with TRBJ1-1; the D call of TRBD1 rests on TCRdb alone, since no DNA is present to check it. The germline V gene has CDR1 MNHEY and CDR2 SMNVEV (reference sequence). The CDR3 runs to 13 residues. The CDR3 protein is CASSLSGATEAFF.

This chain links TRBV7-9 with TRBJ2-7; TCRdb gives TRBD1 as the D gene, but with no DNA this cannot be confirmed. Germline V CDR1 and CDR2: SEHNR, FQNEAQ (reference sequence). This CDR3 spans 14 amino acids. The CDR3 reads CASSLLGGTYEQYF.

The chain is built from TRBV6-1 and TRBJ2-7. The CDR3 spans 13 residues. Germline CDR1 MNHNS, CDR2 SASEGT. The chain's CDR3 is CASSVYFSYEQYF.

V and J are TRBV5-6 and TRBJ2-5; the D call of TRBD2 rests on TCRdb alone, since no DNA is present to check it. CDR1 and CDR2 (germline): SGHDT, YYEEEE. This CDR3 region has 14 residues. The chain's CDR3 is CASSLAGEGETQYF.

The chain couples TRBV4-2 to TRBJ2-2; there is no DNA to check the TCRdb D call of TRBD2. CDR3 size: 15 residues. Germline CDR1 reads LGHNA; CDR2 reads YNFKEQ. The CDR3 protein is CASSQGWRATGELFF.

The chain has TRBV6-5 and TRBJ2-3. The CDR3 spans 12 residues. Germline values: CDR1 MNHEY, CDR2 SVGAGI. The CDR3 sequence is CASRGIADTQYF.

The CDR3 protein is CASSPLLRRDSDF. J is TRBJ2-1 and V is TRBV12-3 or TRBV12-4; TCRdb lists TRBD2, though no DNA is available to test this call. The CDR3 is made up of 13 amino acids.

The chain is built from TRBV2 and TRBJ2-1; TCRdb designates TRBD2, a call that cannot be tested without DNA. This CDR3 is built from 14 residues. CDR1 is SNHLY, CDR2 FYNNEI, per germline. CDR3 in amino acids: CASSVSGGPNEQFF.

The CDR3 region is CASSLGQGANTEAFF. The chain employs TRBV7-9 and TRBJ1-1; TCRdb picks TRBD1, but there is no DNA to check that call. This CDR3 contains 15 residues. Germline-derived CDR1 and CDR2 are SEHNR and FQNEAQ (reference sequence). Together with reference TRBV7-9 and TRBJ1-1, the CDR3 gives the full variable domain: DTGVSQNPRHKITKRGQNVTFRCDPISEHNRLYWYRQTLGQGPEFLTYFQNEAQLEKSRLLSDRFSAERPKGSFSTLEIQRTEQGDSAMYLCASSLGQGANTEAFFGQGTRLTVV.

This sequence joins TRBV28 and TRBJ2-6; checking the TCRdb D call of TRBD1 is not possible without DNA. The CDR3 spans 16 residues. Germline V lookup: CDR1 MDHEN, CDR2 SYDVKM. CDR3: CASSPRQSSGANVLTF.

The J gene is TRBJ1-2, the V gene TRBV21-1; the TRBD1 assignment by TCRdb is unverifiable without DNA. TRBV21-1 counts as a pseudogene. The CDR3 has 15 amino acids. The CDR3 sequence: CASSKSGGHSYGYTF.

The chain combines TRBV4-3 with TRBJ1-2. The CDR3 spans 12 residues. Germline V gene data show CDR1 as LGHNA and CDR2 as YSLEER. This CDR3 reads CASSQQDYGYTF.